This T cell receptor (beta chain) derives from a study of Graves' ophthalmopathy and Graves' hyperthyroidism. Whole-study context: The blood sample was drawn at first diagnosis and before any treatment.

Study-level results: Blood also contained most of the expanded thyroid clonotypes above 0.001 frequency.

Moderately to severely active ophthalmopathy under 3 months, CAS at least 3, NOSPECS at least 4. With respect to this clonotype: Its specificity is not known.

The authors amplified TCR beta CDR3 regions, and they did so from RNA transcripts for repertoire sequencing. The first round was an RT-PCR with HTBI primers, and the second round was a multiplex PCR. Via MiXCR, TCRdb re-called the multiplex PCR reads, giving one row per CDR3 protein. The table shows 200,000 to 250,000 distinct CDR3 sequences, with roughly a fifth occurring only once. This CDR3 is 17 amino acids long. Germline V CDR1 and CDR2: MNHNS, SASEGT. With V trimmed by 5 bases and J by 2 bases, 12 bases remained unmatched. The sequence came from a woman aged 45 to 65 with Graves' ophthalmopathy. Sequenced input: peripheral blood. The rearrangement uses TRBV6-1 and TRBJ1-5, with 7 positions matching TRBD1. The CDR3 protein is CASSQQRQGWGNQPQHF. CDR3 DNA: TGTGCCAGCAGTCAACAACGACAGGGTTGGGGCAATCAGCCCCAGCATTTT.